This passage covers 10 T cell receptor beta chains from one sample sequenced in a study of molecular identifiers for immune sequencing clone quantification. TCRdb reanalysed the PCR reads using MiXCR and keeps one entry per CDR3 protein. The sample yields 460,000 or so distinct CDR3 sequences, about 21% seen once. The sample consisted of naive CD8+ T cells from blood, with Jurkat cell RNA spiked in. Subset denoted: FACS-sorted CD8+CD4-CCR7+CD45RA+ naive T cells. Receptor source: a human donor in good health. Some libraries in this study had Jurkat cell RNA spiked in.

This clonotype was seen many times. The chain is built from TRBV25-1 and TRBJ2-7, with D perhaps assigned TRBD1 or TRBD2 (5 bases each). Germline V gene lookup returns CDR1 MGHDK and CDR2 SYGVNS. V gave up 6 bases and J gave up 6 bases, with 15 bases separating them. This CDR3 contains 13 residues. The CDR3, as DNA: TGTGCCAGCAGCGACCGCAGGGACCCCGAGCAGTACTTC. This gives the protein CASSDRRDPEQYF.

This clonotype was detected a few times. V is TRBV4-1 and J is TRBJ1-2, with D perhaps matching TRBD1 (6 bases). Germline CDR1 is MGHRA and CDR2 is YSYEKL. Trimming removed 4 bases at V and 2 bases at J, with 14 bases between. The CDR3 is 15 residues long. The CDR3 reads CASSPGQFQNYGYTF. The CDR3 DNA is TGCGCCAGCAGCCCTGGACAGTTCCAAAACTATGGCTACACCTTC.

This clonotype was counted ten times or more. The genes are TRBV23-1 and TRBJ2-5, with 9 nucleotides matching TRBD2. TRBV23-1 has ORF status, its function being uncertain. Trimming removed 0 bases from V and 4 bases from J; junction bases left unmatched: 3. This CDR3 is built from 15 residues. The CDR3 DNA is TGCGCCAGCAGTCAATCTAGCGGGGGAGCAGAGACCCAGTACTTC. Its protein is CASSQSSGGAETQYF.

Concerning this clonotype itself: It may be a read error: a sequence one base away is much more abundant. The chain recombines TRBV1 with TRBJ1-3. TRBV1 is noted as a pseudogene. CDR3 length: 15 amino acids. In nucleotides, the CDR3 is TGCACCAGCAGCCGTGGAGAACTCTCTGGAAACACCATATATTTT. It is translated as CTSSRGELSGNTIYF.

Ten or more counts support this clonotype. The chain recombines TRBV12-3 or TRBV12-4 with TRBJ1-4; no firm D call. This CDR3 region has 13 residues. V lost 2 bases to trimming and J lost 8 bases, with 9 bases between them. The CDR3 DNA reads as TGTGCCAGCAGTTTACTCGGAGGGGAAAAACTGTTTTTT. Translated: CASSLLGGEKLFF.

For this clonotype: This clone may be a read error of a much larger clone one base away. The CDR3 DNA reads as TGTGCCACCCCGTTTGGAAACACCATATATTTT. Translation: CATPFGNTIYF. The rearrangement joins TRBV19 to TRBJ1-3; D unclear. CDR1 LNHDA and CDR2 SQIVND come from the germline V gene (reference sequence). This CDR3 is built from 11 residues. Trimming stripped 10 bases from V and 3 bases from J, with 7 bases between.

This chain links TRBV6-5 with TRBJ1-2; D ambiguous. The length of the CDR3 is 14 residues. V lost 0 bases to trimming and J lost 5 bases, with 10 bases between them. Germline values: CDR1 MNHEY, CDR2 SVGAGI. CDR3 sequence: CASSYSGSRYGYTF. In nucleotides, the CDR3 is TGTGCCAGCAGTTACTCAGGCAGCCGTTATGGCTACACCTTC.

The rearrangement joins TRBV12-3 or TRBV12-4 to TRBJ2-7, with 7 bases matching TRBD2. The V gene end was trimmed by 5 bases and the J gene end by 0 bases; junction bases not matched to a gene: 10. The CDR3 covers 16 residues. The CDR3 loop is CASSVGTNGSSYEQYF. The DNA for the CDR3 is TGTGCCAGCAGTGTAGGGACTAACGGGTCCTCCTACGAGCAGTACTTC.

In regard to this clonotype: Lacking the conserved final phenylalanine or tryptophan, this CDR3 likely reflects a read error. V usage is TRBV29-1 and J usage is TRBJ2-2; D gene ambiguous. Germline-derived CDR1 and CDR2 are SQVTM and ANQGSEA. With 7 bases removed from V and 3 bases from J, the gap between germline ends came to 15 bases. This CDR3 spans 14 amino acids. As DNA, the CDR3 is TGCAGCGCCAGCAGTGCGTCTGACACCGGGGAGCTGTTTTCT. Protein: CSASSASDTGELFS.

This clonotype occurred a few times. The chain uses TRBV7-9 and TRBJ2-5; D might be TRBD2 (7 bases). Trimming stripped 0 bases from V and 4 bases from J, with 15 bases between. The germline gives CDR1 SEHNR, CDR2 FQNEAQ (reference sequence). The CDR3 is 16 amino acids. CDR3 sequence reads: CASSLAGGPVTETQYF. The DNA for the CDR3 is TGTGCCAGCAGCTTAGCGGGGGGGCCAGTAACAGAGACCCAGTACTTC.